The rows below give T cell receptor beta chains drawn from one sample of a study of blood T cell dynamics during melanoma immunotherapy. Libraries were prepared by immunoSEQ multiplex PCR; TCRdb keeps only in-frame clonotypes and omits some of them. The sample consists of about 28,000 clones, over 80% of them appearing once. Sequencing used blood, obtained from a patient treated with checkpoint blockade. Receptor source: a human donor with melanoma. Each CDR3 is given with its conserved first and last residue. D genes are given only for firm matches. A clone size is listed for some rows: how often the clone was seen (once, few, many), or a class if it is expanded.

clone_size: NA
v_call: TRBV4-2
d_call: TRBD2
j_call: TRBJ2-7
cdr3_length: 19
cdr3_nt: TGTGCCAGCAGCCACCGGGACACCTCGGGACTAGCGGGAGGCTACGAGCAGTACTTC
cdr3_aa: CASSHRDTSGLAGGYEQYF

clone_size: NA
v_call: TRBV28
d_call: NA
j_call: TRBJ2-7
cdr3_length: 15
cdr3_nt: TGTGCCAGCAGAGGAATGTGGCAGGGGTCCTACGAGCAGTACTTC
cdr3_aa: CASRGMWQGSYEQYF

clone_size: NA
v_call: TRBV13
d_call: NA
j_call: TRBJ2-1
cdr3_length: 15
cdr3_nt: TGTGCCAGCAGCTTAGAGTCGCGGGGCTACAATGAGCAGTTCTTC
cdr3_aa: CASSLESRGYNEQFF

clone_size: NA
v_call: TRBV4-2
d_call: TRBD2
j_call: TRBJ2-1
cdr3_length: 21
cdr3_nt: TGTGCCAGCAGCCAAGGATATCGGGGATCTAGCGGGGGCACCTCGGGAAATGAGCAGTTCTTC
cdr3_aa: CASSQGYRGSSGGTSGNEQFF

clone_size: NA
v_call: TRBV6-6
d_call: NA
j_call: TRBJ1-1
cdr3_length: 14
cdr3_nt: TGTGCCAGCAGACCGACTCCCGTGAACACTGAAGCTTTCTTT
cdr3_aa: CASRPTPVNTEAFF

clone_size: few
v_call: TRBV4-3
d_call: NA
j_call: TRBJ1-5
cdr3_length: 13
cdr3_nt: TGCGCCAGCAGCCAAGATATCGGCCAGCCCCAGCATTTT
cdr3_aa: CASSQDIGQPQHF

clone_size: few
v_call: TRBV4-3
d_call: TRBD1
j_call: TRBJ2-1
cdr3_length: 16
cdr3_nt: TGCGCCAGCAGCCAGGGGTGGACAGGGATGTACAATGAGCAGTTCTTC
cdr3_aa: CASSQGWTGMYNEQFF

clone_size: NA
v_call: TRBV7-2
d_call: NA
j_call: TRBJ1-6
cdr3_length: 13
cdr3_nt: TGTGCCAGCAGCTTAGCGGGGGGTTCACCCCTCCACTTT
cdr3_aa: CASSLAGGSPLHF

clone_size: NA
v_call: TRBV7-9
d_call: NA
j_call: TRBJ2-5
cdr3_length: 15
cdr3_nt: TGTGCCAGCAGCTTAGTCGGGCAGGGGGGAGAGACCCAGTACTTC
cdr3_aa: CASSLVGQGGETQYF

clone_size: NA
v_call: TRBV6-6
d_call: TRBD1
j_call: TRBJ2-7
cdr3_length: 14
cdr3_nt: TGTGCCAGCAGGCGCGGGACAGGGGGCAACGAGCAGTACTTC
cdr3_aa: CASRRGTGGNEQYF

clone_size: NA
v_call: TRBV7-9
d_call: NA
j_call: TRBJ1-2
cdr3_length: 13
cdr3_nt: TGTGCCAGCAGCCCCGCCGCTAACTATGGCTACACCTTC
cdr3_aa: CASSPAANYGYTF

clone_size: NA
v_call: TRBV7-6
d_call: NA
j_call: TRBJ2-7
cdr3_length: 13
cdr3_nt: TGTGCCAGCAGCTTAAGGGACGGCTACGAGCAGTACTTC
cdr3_aa: CASSLRDGYEQYF

clone_size: few
v_call: TRBV5-1
d_call: NA
j_call: TRBJ1-1
cdr3_length: 14
cdr3_nt: TGCGCCAGCAGCTCGGCCGTAGGTTACACTGAAGCTTTCTTT
cdr3_aa: CASSSAVGYTEAFF

clone_size: NA
v_call: TRBV7-2
d_call: NA
j_call: TRBJ2-6
cdr3_length: 14
cdr3_nt: TGTGCCAGCTTCCCCACCGGGCGGGCCAACGTCCTGACTTTC
cdr3_aa: CASFPTGRANVLTF

clone_size: NA
v_call: TRBV6-6
d_call: TRBD1
j_call: TRBJ1-1
cdr3_length: 15
cdr3_nt: TGTGCCAGCAGCCGGGAGAGGGGGCAAGGCACTGAAGCTTTCTTT
cdr3_aa: CASSRERGQGTEAFF

clone_size: NA
v_call: TRBV11-3
d_call: NA
j_call: TRBJ2-2
cdr3_length: 12
cdr3_nt: TGTGCCAGCAGGGAGAACACCGGGGAGCTGTTTTTT
cdr3_aa: CASRENTGELFF

clone_size: once
v_call: TRBV6-5
d_call: TRBD1
j_call: TRBJ1-1
cdr3_length: 15
cdr3_nt: TGTGCCAGCAGTTACGGGACAGGGGGGAGTACTGAAGCTTTCTTT
cdr3_aa: CASSYGTGGSTEAFF

clone_size: NA
v_call: TRBV19
d_call: NA
j_call: TRBJ2-2
cdr3_length: 16
cdr3_nt: TGTGCCAGTAGGCCGAGTAGGGGGACCTACACCGGGGAGCTGTTTTTT
cdr3_aa: CASRPSRGTYTGELFF

clone_size: NA
v_call: TRBV30
d_call: TRBD2
j_call: TRBJ2-1
cdr3_length: 16
cdr3_nt: TGTGCCTGGAGCGCTCGACTAGCGGGGGGGCGGAGTGAGCAGTTCTTC
cdr3_aa: CAWSARLAGGRSEQFF

clone_size: few
v_call: TRBV4-1
d_call: NA
j_call: TRBJ2-7
cdr3_length: 16
cdr3_nt: TGCGCCAGCAGCCAGTTTTTCCCCCTGCGCATCGACGAGCAGTACTTC
cdr3_aa: CASSQFFPLRIDEQYF

clone_size: NA
v_call: TRBV25-1
d_call: NA
j_call: TRBJ2-7
cdr3_length: 14
cdr3_nt: TGTGCCACCCGAATACGGGACGGAACCTACGAGCAGTACTTC
cdr3_aa: CATRIRDGTYEQYF

clone_size: NA
v_call: TRBV5-1
d_call: TRBD1
j_call: TRBJ1-2
cdr3_length: 14
cdr3_nt: TGCGCCAGCAGCTTCGAGGGGGCGGTCTATGGCTACACCTTC
cdr3_aa: CASSFEGAVYGYTF

clone_size: NA
v_call: TRBV29-1
d_call: NA
j_call: TRBJ1-2
cdr3_length: 14
cdr3_nt: TGCAGCGTTCGTAACAGGGAGGGGAGATATGGCTACACCTTC
cdr3_aa: CSVRNREGRYGYTF

clone_size: few
v_call: TRBV6-1
d_call: TRBD1
j_call: TRBJ2-2
cdr3_length: 15
cdr3_nt: TGTGCCACCTTTCAGCCCACAGGGGCCACCGGGGAGCTGTTTTTT
cdr3_aa: CATFQPTGATGELFF

clone_size: NA
v_call: TRBV4-1
d_call: NA
j_call: TRBJ2-2
cdr3_length: 15
cdr3_nt: TGCGCCAGCAGCCAAGAACGAGGGAAGGGCGGGGAGCTGTTTTTT
cdr3_aa: CASSQERGKGGELFF

clone_size: NA
v_call: TRBV28
d_call: TRBD1
j_call: TRBJ1-1
cdr3_length: 16
cdr3_nt: TGTGCCAGCAGTTTATCTCGGGGGACAGGGGTCACTGAAGCTTTCTTT
cdr3_aa: CASSLSRGTGVTEAFF

clone_size: NA
v_call: TRBV7-6
d_call: NA
j_call: TRBJ2-7
cdr3_length: 13
cdr3_nt: TGTGCCAGCAGCTTATCCTCGGGGAACGAGCAGTACTTC
cdr3_aa: CASSLSSGNEQYF